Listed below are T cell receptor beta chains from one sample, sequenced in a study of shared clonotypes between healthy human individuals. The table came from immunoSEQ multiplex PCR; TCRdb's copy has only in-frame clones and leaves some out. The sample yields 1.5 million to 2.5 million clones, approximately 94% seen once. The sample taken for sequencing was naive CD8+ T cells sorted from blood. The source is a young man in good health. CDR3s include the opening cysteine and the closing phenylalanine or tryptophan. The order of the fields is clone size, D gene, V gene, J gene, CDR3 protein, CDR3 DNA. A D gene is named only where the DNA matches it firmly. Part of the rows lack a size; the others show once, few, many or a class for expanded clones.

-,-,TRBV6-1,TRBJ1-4,CASSEGTDEKLFF,TGTGCCAGCAGTGAAGGGACAGACGAAAAACTGTTTTTT
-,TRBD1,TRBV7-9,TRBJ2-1,CASSGLGTEIYNEQFF,TGTGCCAGCAGTGGTCTCGGGACAGAGATTTACAATGAGCAGTTCTTC
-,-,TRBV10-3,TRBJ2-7,CAISGIDSQYEQYF,TGTGCCATCAGTGGAATCGATTCCCAATACGAGCAGTACTTC
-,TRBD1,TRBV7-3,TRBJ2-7,CASSSHGTASYEQYF,TGTGCCAGCAGCTCCCATGGGACAGCATCCTACGAGCAGTACTTC
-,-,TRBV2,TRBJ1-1,CASSEDSTQGGTEAFF,TGTGCCAGCAGTGAAGACAGCACCCAAGGAGGCACTGAAGCTTTCTTT
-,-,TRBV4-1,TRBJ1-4,CASSLKATNEKLFF,TGCGCCAGCAGCCTTAAAGCAACTAATGAAAAACTGTTTTTT
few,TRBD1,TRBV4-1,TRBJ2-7,CASSPLDRGHPYEQYF,TGCGCCAGCAGCCCCCTAGACAGGGGCCATCCCTACGAGCAGTACTTC
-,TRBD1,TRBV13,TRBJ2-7,CASSLGGGEQYF,TGTGCCAGCAGTCTAGGGGGCGGCGAGCAGTACTTC
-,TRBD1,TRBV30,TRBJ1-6,CAWSGASGGPLHF,TGTGCCTGGAGTGGGGCCTCAGGGGGACCCCTCCACTTT
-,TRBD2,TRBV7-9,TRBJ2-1,CASSFPSASGGPNNEQFF,TGTGCCAGCAGCTTCCCCTCGGCTAGCGGGGGGCCGAATAATGAGCAGTTCTTC
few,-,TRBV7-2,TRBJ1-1,CASSATGTEAFF,TGTGCCAGCAGCGCTACAGGGACTGAAGCTTTCTTT
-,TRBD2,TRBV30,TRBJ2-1,CAWSPGISGIYNEQFF,TGTGCCTGGAGTCCGGGAATTAGCGGGATATACAATGAGCAGTTCTTC
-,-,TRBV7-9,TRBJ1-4,CASSPGWGRDSEKLFF,TGTGCCAGCAGCCCGGGGTGGGGGCGTGATTCCGAAAAACTGTTTTTT
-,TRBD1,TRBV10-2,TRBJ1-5,CASSEAGTGRIQPQHF,TGCGCCAGCAGTGAAGCCGGGACAGGGAGGATCCAGCCCCAGCATTTT
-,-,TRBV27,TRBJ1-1,CASSLSRWGTEAFF,TGTGCCAGCAGTTTGTCCAGGTGGGGGACTGAAGCTTTCTTT
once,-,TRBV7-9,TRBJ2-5,CASSLEVETSNQETQYF,TGTGCCAGCAGCTTAGAGGTCGAGACTTCGAATCAAGAGACCCAGTACTTC
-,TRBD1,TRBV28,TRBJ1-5,CASRSPGTGGGQPQHF,TGTGCCAGCAGGTCCCCCGGGACAGGGGGCGGTCAGCCCCAGCATTTT
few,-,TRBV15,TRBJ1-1,CATSRVFQNTEAFF,TGTGCCACCAGCAGAGTATTCCAAAACACTGAAGCTTTCTTT
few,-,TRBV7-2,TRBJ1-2,CASRTRTGPGYTF,TGTGCCAGCAGAACCCGAACAGGGCCCGGCTACACCTTC
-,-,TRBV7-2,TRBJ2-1,CASSLDFGGFNEQFF,TGTGCCAGCAGCTTAGATTTTGGCGGTTTCAATGAGCAGTTCTTC
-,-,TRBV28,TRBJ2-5,CASSLEIQETQYF,TGTGCCAGCAGTTTAGAGATCCAAGAGACCCAGTACTTC
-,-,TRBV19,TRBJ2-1,CASTAAGYNEQFF,TGTGCCAGTACCGCGGCCGGCTACAATGAGCAGTTCTTC
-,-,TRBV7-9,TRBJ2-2,CASSLAWQVANTGELFF,TGTGCCAGCAGCTTAGCGTGGCAGGTCGCGAACACCGGGGAGCTGTTTTTT
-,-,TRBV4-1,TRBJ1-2,CASSQGPQGGLYGYTF,TGCGCCAGCAGCCAGGGCCCACAGGGAGGCCTCTATGGCTACACCTTC
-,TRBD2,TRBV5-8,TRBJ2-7,CASSLDRTRWEQYF,TGTGCCAGCAGCTTGGATCGGACTAGGTGGGAGCAGTACTTC
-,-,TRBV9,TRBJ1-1,CASSVSPVNTEAFF,TGTGCCAGCAGCGTATCCCCTGTGAACACTGAAGCTTTCTTT
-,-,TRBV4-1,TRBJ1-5,CASSQLEGDQPQHF,TGCGCCAGCAGCCAACTTGAGGGAGATCAGCCCCAGCATTTT
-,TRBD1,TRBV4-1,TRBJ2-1,CASTLGTGLTEQFF,TGCGCCAGCACCCTCGGGACAGGGCTTACCGAGCAGTTCTTC
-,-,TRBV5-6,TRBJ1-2,CASSSDGYYGYTF,TGTGCCAGCAGCTCGGACGGATACTATGGCTACACCTTC
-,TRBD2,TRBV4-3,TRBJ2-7,CASSQGVTSGYEQYF,TGCGCCAGCAGCCAAGGCGTAACTAGCGGATACGAGCAGTACTTC
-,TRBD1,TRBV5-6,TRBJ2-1,CASSPTGVDEQFF,TGTGCCAGCAGCCCGACAGGGGTCGATGAGCAGTTCTTC
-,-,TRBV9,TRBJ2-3,CASSVGGSTDTQYF,TGTGCCAGCAGCGTAGGCGGGTCCACAGATACGCAGTATTTT
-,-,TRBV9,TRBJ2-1,CASSVERGWQFF,TGTGCCAGCAGCGTCGAACGGGGTTGGCAGTTCTTC
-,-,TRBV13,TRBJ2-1,CASSLYGVVNNEQFF,TGTGCCAGCAGCTTATACGGGGTCGTCAACAATGAGCAGTTCTTC
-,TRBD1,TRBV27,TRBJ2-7,CASSKGQGNYEQYF,TGTGCCAGCAGCAAGGGACAGGGAAACTACGAGCAGTACTTC
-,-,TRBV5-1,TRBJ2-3,CASSLAGPDTQYF,TGCGCCAGCAGCTTGGCGGGGCCAGATACGCAGTATTTT
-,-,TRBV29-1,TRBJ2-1,CSVVSISSYNEQFF,TGCAGCGTTGTATCAATTAGCTCCTACAATGAGCAGTTCTTC
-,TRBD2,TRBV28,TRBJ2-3,CASIAAGRTDTQYF,TGTGCCAGCATCGCAGCGGGACGTACAGATACGCAGTATTTT
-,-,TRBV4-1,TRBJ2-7,CASSQERGLGHEQYF,TGCGCCAGCAGCCAAGAGAGAGGGTTGGGCCACGAGCAGTACTTC
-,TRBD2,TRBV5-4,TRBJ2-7,CASSIEAGADGEQYF,TGTGCCAGCAGCATTGAGGCGGGAGCGGACGGCGAGCAGTACTTC
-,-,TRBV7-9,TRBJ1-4,CASSLAQGAGEKLFF,TGTGCCAGCAGCTTAGCGCAAGGGGCGGGAGAAAAACTGTTTTTT
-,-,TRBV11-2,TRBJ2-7,CASSFNSAEQYF,TGTGCCAGCAGCTTTAACAGCGCCGAGCAGTACTTC
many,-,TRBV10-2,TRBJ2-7,CASSPGWPYEQYF,TGCGCCAGCAGCCCAGGGTGGCCCTACGAGCAGTACTTC
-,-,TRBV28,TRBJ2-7,CASTWGRDYEQYF,TGTGCCAGCACCTGGGGGCGGGATTACGAGCAGTACTTC
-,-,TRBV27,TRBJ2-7,CASSLGATYEQYF,TGTGCCAGCAGTCTAGGGGCGACCTACGAGCAGTACTTC
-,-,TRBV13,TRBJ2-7,CASSLGNYEQYF,TGTGCCAGCAGCTTAGGTAACTACGAGCAGTACTTC
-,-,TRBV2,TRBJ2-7,CASSVSQGVYEQYF,TGTGCCAGCAGTGTGTCGCAAGGTGTTTACGAGCAGTACTTC
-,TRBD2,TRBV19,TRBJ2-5,CASSIGLADHGETQYF,TGTGCCAGTAGTATCGGACTAGCGGACCATGGGGAGACCCAGTACTTC
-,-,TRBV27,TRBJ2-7,CASSPDRNSYEQYF,TGTGCCAGCAGTCCGGACAGAAACTCCTACGAGCAGTACTTC
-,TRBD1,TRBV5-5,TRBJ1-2,CASTGTGYTFDGYTF,TGTGCCAGCACCGGGACAGGGTATACCTTCGATGGCTACACCTTC
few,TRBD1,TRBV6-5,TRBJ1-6,CASSVAGTAYSPLHF,TGTGCCAGCAGTGTCGCCGGGACAGCCTATTCACCCCTCCACTTT
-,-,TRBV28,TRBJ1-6,CASSLTAYNSPLHF,TGTGCCAGCAGTTTAACAGCTTATAATTCACCCCTCCACTTT
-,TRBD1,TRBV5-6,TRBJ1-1,CASSLAAGGAFTEAFF,TGTGCCAGCAGCTTGGCCGCAGGGGGCGCCTTCACTGAAGCTTTCTTT
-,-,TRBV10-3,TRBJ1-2,CAISDTDPGYGYTF,TGTGCCATCAGTGACACGGATCCGGGGTACGGCTACACCTTC